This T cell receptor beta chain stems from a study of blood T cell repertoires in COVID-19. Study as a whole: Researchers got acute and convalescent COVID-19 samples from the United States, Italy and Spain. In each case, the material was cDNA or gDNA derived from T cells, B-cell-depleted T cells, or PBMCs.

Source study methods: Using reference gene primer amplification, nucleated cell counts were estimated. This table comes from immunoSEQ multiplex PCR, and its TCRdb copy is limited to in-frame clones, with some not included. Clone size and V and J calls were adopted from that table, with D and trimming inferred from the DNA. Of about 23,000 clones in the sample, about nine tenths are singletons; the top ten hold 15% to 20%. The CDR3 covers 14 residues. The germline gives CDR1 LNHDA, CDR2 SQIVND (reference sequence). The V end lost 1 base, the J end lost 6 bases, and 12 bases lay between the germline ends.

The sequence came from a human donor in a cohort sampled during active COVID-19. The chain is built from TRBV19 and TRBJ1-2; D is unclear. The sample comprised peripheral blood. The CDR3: CASSIGPLRDGYTF. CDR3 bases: TGTGCCAGTAGTATAGGCCCCCTACGGGATGGCTACACCTTC. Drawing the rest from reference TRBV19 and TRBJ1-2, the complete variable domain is DGGITQSPKYLFRKEGQNVTLSCEQNLNHDAMYWYRQDPGQGLRLIYYSQIVNDFQKGDIAEGYSVSREKKESFPLTVTSAQKNPTAFYLCASSIGPLRDGYTFGSGTRLTVV.